Each of the 32 T cell receptor beta chains below was sequenced from the same sample in a study of shared clonotypes between healthy human individuals. Positive CCR7 selection of CD45RO-negative cells yielded the naive CD8 cells, and terminally differentiated effector memory CD45RA+ cells were excluded. Sequenced by immunoSEQ multiplex PCR; TCRdb stores in-frame clones only, minus some. The sample contains millions of clones, about 95% of which appear only once. Sequences were obtained from naive CD8+ T cells sorted from blood. Receptors were obtained from a man in his late teens or twenties in good health.

The CDR3 sequence is CAWSRRSGTGGYGYTF. In DNA form, the CDR3 reads TGTGCCTGGAGTCGACGTTCCGGGACAGGGGGCTACGGCTACACCTTC. V is TRBV30 and J is TRBJ1-2, with 12 bases fitting TRBD1. With 2 bases clipped from V and 8 bases from J, the junction kept 12 bases outside the gene matches. CDR1 is GTSNPN, CDR2 SVGIG, per germline (reference sequence). This CDR3 spans 16 amino acids.

The chain employs TRBV5-4 and TRBJ2-7, with D unresolved. The CDR3 length is 13 residues. The ends were cut back, 1 base at V and 5 bases at J, with 10 bases in the middle. The V gene's germline CDR1 is SGHNT and CDR2 YYREEE (reference sequence). In nucleotides, the CDR3 is TGTGCCAGCAGCTTGTGGCCAGGCGACGAGCAGTACTTC. Encoded protein: CASSLWPGDEQYF.

As to this clone: This same CDR3 is encoded by further DNA sequences in the sample. This rearrangement joins TRBV5-1 to TRBJ1-1, with no clear D. This CDR3 region has 13 residues. The germline gives CDR1 SGHRS, CDR2 YFSETQ. V lost 2 bases and J lost 4, with 9 bases in between. CDR3 loop: CASSFGVSTEAFF. As DNA, the CDR3 is TGCGCCAGCAGCTTTGGGGTGAGCACTGAAGCTTTCTTT.

The V and J genes are TRBV5-4 and TRBJ2-7, with 9 bases aligning to TRBD2. The trim removed 0 bases at V and 3 bases at J, leaving 4 bases unmatched. Germline assignment: CDR1 SGHNT and CDR2 YYREEE (reference sequence). CDR3 length equals 15 residues. CDR3 in DNA: TGTGCCAGCAGCTTGGAGCTAGCGGGGTACTACGAGCAGTACTTC. Its translation: CASSLELAGYYEQYF.

This sequence joins TRBV27 and TRBJ1-1; TRBD1 agrees at 8 bases. The CDR3 length is 14 residues. The junction had 9 bases not matched to a gene; V was cut back by 7 bases and J by 5 bases. From germline, CDR1 is MNHEY and CDR2 SMNVEV (reference sequence). CDR3 bases: TGTGCCAGCATGGCTACAGGGGGGAGTACTGAAGCTTTCTTT. Translated: CASMATGGSTEAFF.

In regard to this clone: Other nucleotide sequences from this sample produce the same CDR3. J is TRBJ2-7 and V is TRBV6-1; 8 positions agree with TRBD1. This CDR3 has 11 amino acids. J lost 3 bases, V lost 9 bases, and 1 base had no gene match. Germline CDR1 and CDR2: MNHNS and SASEGT. This CDR3 reads CASGQGYEQYF. Here the CDR3 DNA reads TGTGCCAGTGGACAGGGCTACGAGCAGTACTTC.

The rearrangement joins TRBV27 to TRBJ2-7, with 11 bases aligning to TRBD2. This CDR3 comprises 16 residues. V gave up 7 bases and J gave up 2 bases; unmatched junction bases: 10. The germline gives CDR1 MNHEY, CDR2 SMNVEV (reference sequence). The DNA for the CDR3 is TGTGCCAGCACTCCTATGGGACTAGCGGAAACCTACGAGCAGTACTTC. The encoded protein is CASTPMGLAETYEQYF.

This chain uses TRBV7-9 with TRBJ2-3; no clear D. V dropped 3 bases and J dropped 13 bases, with 14 bases sitting between them. This CDR3 is built from 12 residues. The germline CDR1 and CDR2 sequences are SEHNR and FQNEAQ (reference sequence). The DNA for the CDR3 is TGTGCCAGCAGCTTCTCTGGAGTAGAGAAGTATTTT. Translated: CASSFSGVEKYF. The full variable domain, completed using reference TRBV7-9 and TRBJ2-3, is DTGVSQNPRHKITKRGQNVTFRCDPISEHNRLYWYRQTLGQGPEFLTYFQNEAQLEKSRLLSDRFSAERPKGSFSTLEIQRTEQGDSAMYLCASSFSGVEKYFGPGTRLTVL.

The J gene is TRBJ2-1, the V gene TRBV4-3, with 7 positions matching TRBD2. Germline trimming cut 0 bases from V and 2 bases from J; bases unmatched to any gene: 4. This CDR3 region has 16 residues. Germline CDR1 is LGHNA and CDR2 is YSLEER. CDR3 nucleotide sequence: TGCGCCAGCAGCCAAGATTTCACTAGCGCCTACAATGAGCAGTTCTTC. It is translated as CASSQDFTSAYNEQFF.

This clone has just one count. Distinct nucleotide sequences in the sample also encode this CDR3. The chain combines TRBV5-6 with TRBJ2-7; a possible D gene is TRBD2 (6 bases). The germline gives CDR1 SGHDT, CDR2 YYEEEE. CDR3 length equals 15 residues. V was shortened by 0 bases and J by 2 bases, with 12 bases between the two germline ends. The CDR3 coding sequence is TGTGCCAGCAGCTTGGGGGGGACTTTAACCTACGAGCAGTACTTC. Residues: CASSLGGTLTYEQYF.

This chain uses TRBV7-9 with TRBJ2-7; D possibly corresponds to TRBD2 (5 bases). The CDR3 extends over 13 amino acids. The V gene lost 4 bases and the J gene lost 2 bases, with 9 bases spanning the gap. CDR1 is SEHNR and CDR2 is FQNEAQ in the germline V gene (reference sequence). The DNA for the CDR3 is TGTGCCAGCAGCTCGAACGGGGCCTACGAGCAGTACTTC. Its protein is CASSSNGAYEQYF.

The chain couples TRBV6-5 to TRBJ2-2; no clear D gene. The germline CDR1 and CDR2 sequences are MNHEY and SVGAGI. CDR3 length: 14 residues. Trimming cost V 7 bases and J 4 bases, with 13 bases left between them. The CDR3 DNA follows: TGTGCCAGCAATGAGTGGCGGACCACCGGGGAGCTGTTTTTT. Its protein is CASNEWRTTGELFF.

The chain has TRBV7-9 and TRBJ2-1; no reliable D call. This CDR3 spans 14 amino acids. Germline V gene lookup returns CDR1 SEHNR and CDR2 FQNEAQ (reference sequence). V dropped 2 bases and J dropped 8 bases, with 13 bases sitting between them. DNA for the CDR3: TGTGCCAGCAGCTTACTAGACTTGCCCTATGAGCAGTTCTTC. Translation: CASSLLDLPYEQFF.

This chain uses TRBV27 with TRBJ2-7; weak D call: TRBD2 (5 bases). V was trimmed by 4 bases and J by 3 bases, leaving 16 bases between them. The CDR3 is made up of 15 amino acids. Germline V gene sequence: CDR1 MNHEY, CDR2 SMNVEV (reference sequence). DNA for the CDR3: TGTGCCAGCAGTTCGGGATTCCAGGACCTCTACGAGCAGTACTTC. Its translation: CASSSGFQDLYEQYF.

V is TRBV7-9 and J is TRBJ1-4, with D perhaps matching TRBD1 (5 bases). V dropped 5 bases and J dropped 4 bases, with 14 bases sitting between them. This CDR3 has 15 residues. CDR1 and CDR2 (germline): SEHNR, FQNEAQ (reference sequence). CDR3 residues: CASSNFDDSNEKLFF. In DNA form, the CDR3 reads TGTGCCAGCAGCAATTTCGACGACAGTAATGAAAAACTGTTTTTT.

The chain employs TRBV4-3 and TRBJ2-5; the D gene is possibly TRBD2 (6 bases). Trimming shortened V by 8 bases and J by 1 base, and 11 bases separated the two germline ends. Germline loops: CDR1 LGHNA, CDR2 YSLEER. The CDR3 covers 13 residues. CDR3 in amino acids: CASRGTGQETQYF. CDR3 nucleotide sequence: TGCGCCAGCCGCGGGACGGGCCAAGAGACCCAGTACTTC.

This clone was seen only once. In the same sample, other DNA sequences code for this CDR3. The chain employs TRBV27 and TRBJ2-2; D is uncertain. The V end lost 3 bases, the J end lost 6 bases, and 5 bases lay between the germline ends. CDR3 length equals 12 residues. CDR1 is MNHEY, CDR2 SMNVEV, per germline (reference sequence). As DNA, the CDR3 is TGTGCCAGCAGTTTTAATTCCGGGGAGCTGTTTTTT. This sequence encodes CASSFNSGELFF.

This chain links TRBV18 with TRBJ2-5, with TRBD1 as a possible D gene (6 bases). The CDR3 runs to 16 residues. Trimming removed 0 bases at V and 5 bases at J, with 16 bases between. Germline assignment: CDR1 KGHSH and CDR2 LQKENI. The CDR3 here is CASSPPGQGIAETQYF. CDR3 in DNA: TGTGCCAGCTCACCACCGGGGCAGGGGATCGCCGAGACCCAGTACTTC.

The V gene is TRBV7-2, the J gene TRBJ2-3, with TRBD2 matching 7 bases. The CDR3 spans 18 residues. Germline trimming cut 1 base from V and 4 bases from J; bases unmatched to any gene: 14. CDR1 and CDR2 (germline): SGHTA, FQGNSA. The CDR3 DNA follows: TGTGCCAGCAGCTTAGTTACTGGACTAGTGCGGGAACCAGATACGCAGTATTTT. It encodes CASSLVTGLVREPDTQYF. Variable domain in full (rest from reference TRBV7-2 and TRBJ2-3): GAGVSQSPSNKVTEKGKDVELRCDPISGHTALYWYRQSLGQGLEFLIYFQGNSAPDKSGLPSDRFSAERTGGSVSTLTIQRTQQEDSAVYLCASSLVTGLVREPDTQYFGPGTRLTVL.

As to this clone: At the DNA level, this CDR3 is encoded by other sequences in the same sample as well. The rearrangement uses TRBV29-1 and TRBJ2-1; no clear D gene. The germline gives CDR1 SQVTM, CDR2 ANQGSEA. The CDR3 totals 14 residues. Between the trimmed V and J ends, which lost 1 base and 3 bases, there was a span of 10 bases. The CDR3 nucleotides are TGCAGCGTTGAAGGGGGTTCCGGCTACAATGAGCAGTTCTTC. Translating it yields CSVEGGSGYNEQFF.

About this clone itself: Other DNA variants within this sample encode the same CDR3. CDR3 in amino acids: CASSVGGRGYEQYF. The CDR3 DNA reads TGTGCCAGCAGCGTAGGAGGCAGGGGCTACGAGCAGTACTTC. V gene TRBV9 combines with J gene TRBJ2-7; D is perhaps TRBD1 (6 bases). The CDR3 consists of 14 residues. Per the germline V gene, CDR1 is SGDLS and CDR2 is YYNGEE. V was shortened by 0 bases and J by 3 bases, with 10 bases between the two germline ends.

The chain has TRBV2 and TRBJ2-7; D assignment may be TRBD1 or TRBD2 (5 bases each). V lost 1 base to trimming and J lost 2 bases, with 9 bases between them. Looked up from germline, CDR1 is SNHLY and CDR2 is FYNNEI. This CDR3 contains 14 residues. The CDR3 here is CASSEGDRTYEQYF. The DNA for the CDR3 is TGTGCCAGCAGTGAAGGGGACCGAACCTACGAGCAGTACTTC.

The genes are TRBV2 and TRBJ2-7, with D hard to call. Looked up from germline, CDR1 is SNHLY and CDR2 is FYNNEI. Trimming took off 8 bases at V and 0 bases at J, with 11 bases between the two ends. There are 13 residues in the CDR3. CDR3 loop: CASAPGSSYEQYF. The CDR3 DNA follows: TGTGCCAGCGCCCCGGGCAGCTCCTACGAGCAGTACTTC.

The chain recombines TRBV10-3 with TRBJ1-5; D might be TRBD1 (5 bases). The germline V gene encodes CDR1 ENHRY and CDR2 SYGVKD. Trimming removed 0 bases at V and 7 bases at J, with 13 bases between. The CDR3 extends over 15 amino acids. Here the CDR3 reads CAISESADWGQPQHF. The CDR3 bases are TGTGCCATCAGTGAGTCGGCGGATTGGGGGCAGCCCCAGCATTTT.

The rearrangement joins TRBV9 to TRBJ2-5; D uncertain. CDR1 SGDLS and CDR2 YYNGEE come from the germline V gene. CDR3 length equals 13 residues. Trimming took 3 bases from V and 4 from J, leaving 10 bases between them. The CDR3 sequence: CASSEYYSETQYF. In DNA form, the CDR3 reads TGTGCCAGCAGCGAATACTACTCAGAGACCCAGTACTTC. Full variable domain (outside the CDR3, taken from reference TRBV9 and TRBJ2-5): DSGVTQTPKHLITATGQRVTLRCSPRSGDLSVYWYQQSLDQGLQFLIQYYNGEERAKGNILERFSAQQFPDLHSELNLSSLELGDSALYFCASSEYYSETQYFGPGTRLLVL.

The rearrangement uses TRBV7-8 and TRBJ1-6; weak D call: TRBD1 (6 bases). The CDR3 sequence is 12 residues long. Trimming stripped 5 bases from V and 10 bases from J, with 9 bases between. The germline V gene has CDR1 SGHVS and CDR2 FQNEAQ. DNA of the CDR3: TGTGCCAGCAGCGAGGGGGTCTCACCCCTCCACTTT. Translation gives CASSEGVSPLHF.

About this clone itself: Other DNA variants within this sample encode the same CDR3. V and J are TRBV4-3 and TRBJ2-7; D unclear. CDR3 size: 15 residues. Looked up from germline, CDR1 is LGHNA and CDR2 is YSLEER. Deletions cut 0 bases from V and 0 bases from J, with 9 bases between. The CDR3 loop is CASSQDRDFSYEQYF. CDR3 DNA: TGCGCCAGCAGCCAAGATCGCGACTTCTCCTACGAGCAGTACTTC.

V and J are TRBV4-1 and TRBJ2-7, with TRBD1 as a possible D gene (5 bases). This CDR3 contains 14 residues. The germline V gene encodes CDR1 MGHRA and CDR2 YSYEKL. Trimming took 3 bases from V and 5 from J, leaving 14 bases between them. CDR3 nucleotides: TGCGCCAGCAGCCACAAGGACACAAAACACGAGCAGTACTTC. It codes for CASSHKDTKHEQYF.

The chain combines TRBV19 with TRBJ1-2, with D perhaps TRBD1 (6 bases). This CDR3 is built from 15 residues. Germline-derived CDR1 and CDR2 are LNHDA and SQIVND (reference sequence). Trimming stripped 5 bases from V and 0 bases from J, with 13 bases between. The CDR3 coding sequence is TGTGCCAGTAGTGAAGGGGGTATAGCTAACTATGGCTACACCTTC. Encoded protein: CASSEGGIANYGYTF.

On this clone: The sample carries other DNA sequences with the same CDR3. V gene TRBV27 combines with J gene TRBJ1-2, with D uncertain. CDR3 size: 14 residues. V lost 3 bases to trimming and J lost 2 bases, with 10 bases between them. Germline lookup yields CDR1 MNHEY and CDR2 SMNVEV (reference sequence). The DNA of the CDR3 is TGTGCCAGCAGTTTGAGAGGTGCCAACTATGGCTACACCTTC. Protein product: CASSLRGANYGYTF.

The chain is built from TRBV6-5 and TRBJ2-7; TRBD1 agrees at 7 bases. The trim removed 0 bases at V and 0 bases at J, leaving 5 bases unmatched. This CDR3 comprises 16 residues. Germline V CDR1 and CDR2: MNHEY, SVGAGI. The DNA for the CDR3 is TGTGCCAGCAGTTACTCGAGGACAGGATTCTCCTACGAGCAGTACTTC. This codes for CASSYSRTGFSYEQYF.

The V gene is TRBV11-2, the J gene TRBJ2-7; the D is unclear. Between the trimmed V and J ends, which lost 2 bases and 5 bases, there was a span of 4 bases. CDR3 length equals 11 residues. CDR1 is SGHAT and CDR2 is FQNNGV in the germline V gene. CDR3 sequence: CASSLFHEQYF. The CDR3 DNA reads TGTGCCAGCAGCTTATTCCACGAGCAGTACTTC.